The TCR beta chain described here comes from a study of early T cells in non-severe SARS-CoV-2 infection. One entry per CDR3 protein results from TCRdb running MiXCR on the 5' RACE reads. There are more than 50,000 distinct CDR3 sequences in the sample; around 13% occur only once, and over 1.1% lies in the top ten. This clonotype was seen repeatedly, ten times or more. The receptor was derived from an adult who was a healthcare worker with PCR-confirmed SARS-CoV-2 infection or an uninfected control (not recorded which). Sequencing used whole blood, obtained at baseline.

This CDR3 is CASSLRPRYWRQGRSGNSPLHF. The CDR3 bases are TGTGCCAGCAGCTTACGTCCTAGATACTGGCGACAGGGAAGAAGTGGCAATTCACCCCTCCACTTT. The rearrangement joins TRBV5-5 to TRBJ1-6; 7 bases are shared with TRBD1. The trim removed 2 bases at V and 7 bases at J, leaving 27 bases unmatched. The CDR3 totals 22 residues. CDR1 and CDR2 from the germline V gene are SGHKS and YYEKEE (reference sequence).